A single sample is the source of the 14 T cell receptor beta chains below, sequenced in a study of shared clonotypes between healthy human individuals. This table comes from immunoSEQ multiplex PCR, and its TCRdb copy is limited to in-frame clones, with some not included. Altogether 2,500,000 or so clones are present, roughly 92% being singletons, with the ten largest covering over 0.12%. Material: naive CD4+ T cells sorted from blood. Regarding subset: CD45RA+ positively selected. These receptors were obtained from a man younger than 35 in good health.

This clone was detected only once. The CDR3 nucleotides read TGTGCCAGCAGCTCCCTAGCAGAGACCGGGGAGCTGTTTTTT. Its protein product is CASSSLAETGELFF. The chain carries TRBV5-4 and TRBJ2-2, with TRBD2 as a possible D gene (5 bases). The CDR3 consists of 14 residues. Deletions cut 3 bases from V and 5 bases from J, with 11 bases between. Germline-derived CDR1 and CDR2 are SGHNT and YYREEE (reference sequence).

The J gene is TRBJ2-5, the V gene TRBV18; a possible D gene is TRBD1 (6 bases). The J call may be wrong; the DNA end is better matched by TRBJ2-7. The CDR3 extends over 12 amino acids. Germline lookup yields CDR1 KGHSH and CDR2 LQKENI. CDR3 coding DNA: TGTGCCAGCTCACGGACAGATTACGAGCAGTACTTC. As protein: CASSRTDYEQYF.

This chain links TRBV13 with TRBJ2-3; weak D call: TRBD2 (6 bases). V lost 4 bases and J 5 bases, leaving 16 bases between the germline ends. The CDR3 runs 15 residues. The germline V gene encodes CDR1 PRHDT and CDR2 FYEKMQ (reference sequence). The CDR3 DNA reads TGTGCCAGCAGCTCCGGGGGTTGGGTTTTAGATACGCAGTATTTT. Protein sequence: CASSSGGWVLDTQYF. The variable domain in full, with the rest retrieved from reference TRBV13 and TRBJ2-3, is AAGVIQSPRHLIKEKRETATLKCYPIPRHDTVYWYQQGPGQDPQFLISFYEKMQSDKGSIPDRFSAQQFSDYHSELNMSSLELGDSALYFCASSSGGWVLDTQYFGPGTRLTVL.

With respect to this clone: Other DNA sequences of this sample code for an identical CDR3. The rearrangement uses TRBV4-1 and TRBJ2-1; D might be TRBD2 (5 bases). The CDR3 length is 18 residues. Germline V CDR1 and CDR2: MGHRA, YSYEKL. V lost 0 bases and J 1 base, leaving 16 bases between the germline ends. The CDR3 loop reads CASSQEMWRGSSYNEQFF. The CDR3 nucleotides are TGCGCCAGCAGCCAAGAAATGTGGAGAGGGAGTTCCTACAATGAGCAGTTCTTC.

With respect to this clone: Here the CDR3 omits its conserved ending phenylalanine or tryptophan, so a read error is the likely source. No DNA is shown, since the ends of the CDR3 on it are uncertain; the CDR3 is the one TCRdb lists. The chain combines TRBV6-1 with TRBJ1-2. The CDR3 spans 14 residues, counting both ends. The germline V gene encodes CDR1 MNHNS and CDR2 SASEGT. CDR3 sequence reads: CASSEEVLHMAQVA.

This chain joins TRBV19 and TRBJ2-3; 8 bases agree with TRBD2. The CDR3 is 16 residues long. Germline V CDR1 and CDR2: LNHDA, SQIVND (reference sequence). The junction had 8 bases not matched to a gene; V was cut back by 3 bases and J by 3 bases. The CDR3 spells CASSIRSGVGTDTQYF. CDR3 bases: TGTGCCAGTAGTATTCGTAGCGGGGTCGGAACAGATACGCAGTATTTT. Looking up the rest from reference TRBV19 and TRBJ2-3 gives the full variable domain: DGGITQSPKYLFRKEGQNVTLSCEQNLNHDAMYWYRQDPGQGLRLIYYSQIVNDFQKGDIAEGYSVSREKKESFPLTVTSAQKNPTAFYLCASSIRSGVGTDTQYFGPGTRLTVL.

Details on this clone: In the same sample, other DNA sequences code for this CDR3. The rearrangement links TRBV5-4 to TRBJ2-7, with 13 positions matching TRBD2. CDR1 is SGHNT, CDR2 YYREEE, per germline (reference sequence). V was clipped by 4 bases and J by 3 bases; unmatched bases: 4. There are 15 residues in the CDR3. The CDR3 loop reads CASSPGLAGLYEQYF. As DNA, the CDR3 is TGTGCCAGCAGCCCGGGACTAGCGGGGCTCTACGAGCAGTACTTC.

This clone was found once. The V gene is TRBV27, the J gene TRBJ2-3; no reliable D call. Germline CDR1 and CDR2: MNHEY and SMNVEV (reference sequence). The V end lost 3 bases, the J end lost 1 base, and 8 bases lay between the germline ends. The CDR3 consists of 14 residues. In DNA, the CDR3 is TGTGCCAGCAGTTTGATCCCCGGCACAGATACGCAGTATTTT. It yields the protein CASSLIPGTDTQYF.

V is TRBV18 and J is TRBJ2-5, with D maybe TRBD1 (6 bases). This CDR3 contains 16 residues. Trimming shortened V by 3 bases and J by 5 bases, and 19 bases separated the two germline ends. From germline, CDR1 is KGHSH and CDR2 LQKENI. CDR3 in amino acids: CASSPSRTVNGETQYF. The DNA for the CDR3 is TGTGCCAGCTCACCGTCCCGGACAGTCAATGGGGAGACCCAGTACTTC.

The rearrangement links TRBV5-1 to TRBJ2-7, with 11 bases that match TRBD2. Per the germline V gene, CDR1 is SGHRS and CDR2 is YFSETQ. V lost 4 bases to trimming and J lost 1 base; unmatched junction nucleotides: 19. This CDR3 is 20 amino acids long. CDR3: CASSMYGVAGGSSESYEQYF. CDR3 bases: TGCGCCAGCAGCATGTACGGCGTAGCGGGAGGGTCTAGTGAATCCTACGAGCAGTACTTC.

This chain's CDR3 is CAWSVGDRDWGEQYF. The CDR3, as DNA: TGTGCCTGGAGTGTCGGAGACAGGGATTGGGGCGAGCAGTACTTC. This chain uses TRBV30 with TRBJ2-7; TRBD1 matches 7 bases. Germline CDR1 reads GTSNPN; CDR2 reads SVGIG (reference sequence). The CDR3 extends over 15 amino acids. Trimming cost V 0 bases and J 6 bases; bases outside gene matches: 11.

The chain employs TRBV28 and TRBJ2-1, with 9 bases identical to TRBD1. The CDR3 covers 15 residues. Germline CDR1 MDHEN, CDR2 SYDVKM. V lost 5 bases, J lost 6 bases, and 8 bases stayed unmatched. The CDR3 DNA reads TGTGCCAGCAGTACACAGGGGGCGTTAGGCAATGAGCAGTTCTTC. It codes for CASSTQGALGNEQFF.

The V call is TRBV30, the J call TRBJ1-4; D unclear. The CDR3 sequence is 15 residues long. The ends were cut back, 1 base at V and 7 bases at J, with 16 bases in the middle. Germline V lookup: CDR1 GTSNPN, CDR2 SVGIG (reference sequence). CDR3 coding DNA: TGTGCCTGGAGTGAAGGACTACCGAGGGCTGAAAAACTGTTTTTT. Its translation is CAWSEGLPRAEKLFF.

The chain has TRBV9 and TRBJ1-3; D unresolved. This CDR3 has 15 amino acids. The ends were cut back, 0 bases at V and 3 bases at J, with 10 bases in the middle. The V gene's germline CDR1 is SGDLS and CDR2 YYNGEE. CDR3 protein: CASSVEVTHGNTIYF. The CDR3 DNA is TGTGCCAGCAGCGTAGAAGTGACGCATGGAAACACCATATATTTT.